This T cell receptor beta chain was profiled in a study of cytomegalovirus exposure and HLA in healthy donors. This PCR relied on a set of 60 Vbeta primers and 13 Jbeta primers. TCRdb keeps only in-frame clones here, not all; method: immunoSEQ multiplex PCR. The top ten clones hold around 5.7% of a sample with around 190,000 clones, about 78% of them seen once. With 1 base removed from V and 3 bases from J, the gap between germline ends came to 13 bases. Germline lookup yields CDR1 LNHDA and CDR2 SQIVND (reference sequence). This CDR3 is built from 15 residues. This clone was picked up one time. Its antigen is unknown. Study observations and caveats: Further analysis was carried out later, and it showed several of the most significant clusters appearing linked to common viral pathogens. Owing to their indistinguishability, certain V segments, notably TRBV6-2 and TRBV6-3, were excluded. The availability of immune exposure information extended only to CMV serostatus.

Source material: PBMCs. The rearrangement uses TRBV19 and TRBJ2-7; the D is unclear. This sequence originates from a man aged 35-49 years in good health and CMV-seronegative. Here the CDR3 DNA reads TGTGCCAGTAGTATAGCAGCACTCCTAGGCTACGAGCAGTACTTC. Translated: CASSIAALLGYEQYF.